The 9 T cell receptor beta chains reported below all come from one sample, sequenced in a study of T cell responses to AZD1222 COVID-19 vaccine. Produced via immunoSEQ multiplex PCR; TCRdb's table is partial and in-frame only. Counted here are under 150,000 clones, around 91% occurring once; the ten biggest clones make up less than 9.5%. The source was peripheral blood, collected 28 days after the second AZD1222 dose. These receptors came from an adult who received the AZD1222 COVID-19 vaccine.

This sequence joins TRBV7-9 and TRBJ1-2; D remains unclear. Trimming took off 0 bases at V and 3 bases at J, with 8 bases between the two ends. Germline V gene data show CDR1 as SEHNR and CDR2 as FQNEAQ (reference sequence). The CDR3 consists of 14 residues. Here the CDR3 DNA reads TGTGCCAGCAGCTTAGCGCCGGTATACTATGGCTACACCTTC. Translation gives CASSLAPVYYGYTF.

V usage is TRBV4-1 and J usage is TRBJ1-1, with a possible D match to TRBD1 (5 bases). The CDR3 consists of 15 residues. V gave up 3 bases and J gave up 4 bases, with 15 bases separating them. Germline assignment: CDR1 MGHRA and CDR2 YSYEKL. The CDR3 region has the DNA TGCGCCAGCAGCCAGTGGCAGGGTCGGAGCACTGAAGCTTTCTTT. Amino acids: CASSQWQGRSTEAFF.

This sequence joins TRBV7-3 and TRBJ1-1, with a weak D call TRBD1 (6 bases). Germline assignment: CDR1 SGHTA and CDR2 FQGTGA. With 5 bases removed from V and 0 bases from J, the gap between germline ends came to 13 bases. The CDR3 extends over 15 amino acids. The CDR3 loop reads CASSNSRTVNTEAFF. CDR3 nucleotides: TGTGCCAGCAGCAATAGCCGGACAGTGAACACTGAAGCTTTCTTT.

The rearrangement uses TRBV11-3 and TRBJ2-1; 14 nucleotides line up with TRBD2. This CDR3 is built from 16 residues. Unmatched junction bases numbered 13, after V lost 5 bases and J lost 13 bases. Germline V gives CDR1 SGHNT, CDR2 YENEEA. The CDR3 bases are TGTGCCAGCAGCGCGAAGGGGACTAGCGGGAGTCCGATACAGTTCTTC. Protein product: CASSAKGTSGSPIQFF.

The chain links TRBV6-5 to TRBJ1-1; D uncertain. V shed 2 bases and J shed 1 base, with 8 bases lying between them. There are 14 residues in the CDR3. Looked up from germline, CDR1 is MNHEY and CDR2 is SVGAGI. The CDR3 loop reads CASSYRTQNTEAFF. CDR3 nucleotide sequence: TGTGCCAGCAGTTACCGGACTCAGAACACTGAAGCTTTCTTT.

The chain has TRBV19 and TRBJ1-5; maybe TRBD1 (5 bases). V lost 7 bases, J lost 11 bases, and 21 bases lay in between. This CDR3 spans 14 amino acids. From germline, CDR1 is LNHDA and CDR2 SQIVND (reference sequence). CDR3 coding DNA: TGTGCCAGTACCACCGGGACCTCCGCGCTTGCCCAGCATTTT. This sequence encodes CASTTGTSALAQHF. The entire variable domain, with the rest obtained from reference TRBV19 and TRBJ1-5, is as follows: DGGITQSPKYLFRKEGQNVTLSCEQNLNHDAMYWYRQDPGQGLRLIYYSQIVNDFQKGDIAEGYSVSREKKESFPLTVTSAQKNPTAFYLCASTTGTSALAQHFGDGTRLSIL.

This clone occurred a few times. The CDR3 reads CASSPPGQSDEQYV. Written as DNA, the CDR3 is TGTGCCAGCTCACCGCCGGGACAGTCCGACGAGCAGTACGTC. The J gene is TRBJ2-7, the V gene TRBV18; 7 nucleotides match TRBD1. The CDR3 is made up of 14 amino acids. CDR1 is KGHSH, CDR2 LQKENI, per germline. J lost 5 bases, V lost 3 bases, and 7 bases had no gene match.

V gene TRBV19 combines with J gene TRBJ2-7; perhaps TRBD1 as D (6 bases). Trimming cost V 6 bases and J 3 bases, with 18 bases left between them. The CDR3 is 15 amino acids. Germline assignment: CDR1 LNHDA and CDR2 SQIVND (reference sequence). DNA for the CDR3: TGTGCCAGTAGCCAGACAGCTCCCAGGGGCTACGAGCAGTACTTC. Protein product: CASSQTAPRGYEQYF.

The chain uses TRBV6-8 and TRBJ2-1; the D gene is possibly TRBD2 (6 bases). This CDR3 is built from 19 residues. CDR1 is MNHGY and CDR2 is SAAAGT in the germline V gene. V was cut by 7 bases and J by 4 bases, with 29 bases left in between. CDR3 in DNA: TGTGCCAGCACCACGAACTCCGGGTCTCGGGGGAATGAATACAATGAGCAGTTCTTC. Amino acids: CASTTNSGSRGNEYNEQFF.